This record concerns one TCR beta chain sequence. An end of the junction differs from the germline gene, which may be a read error. The sample comes from a study of control samples from healthy donors and cancer patients. Measured with immunoSEQ multiplex PCR; TCRdb has only the in-frame clones, and not every one. Altogether approximately 100,000 clones are present, about 91% being singletons, with the ten largest covering around 14%. Germline V lookup: CDR1 SGHNT, CDR2 YENEEA. CDR3 length equals 12 residues. The sequenced sample consisted of blood. This clonotype originated in a man between 25 and 39 years old in good health. The chain couples TRBV11-3 to TRBJ2-1; 9 nucleotides agree with TRBD1. CDR3 sequence: CASSGRQGVGVF. CDR3 bases: TGTGCCAGCAGCGGAAGACAGGGGGTAGGGGTCTTC. Drawing the rest from reference TRBV11-3 and TRBJ2-1, the complete variable domain is EAGVVQSPRYKIIEKKQPVAFWCNPISGHNTLYWYLQNLGQGPELLIRYENEEAVDDSQLPKDRFSAERLKGVDSTLKIQPAELGDSAVYLCASSGRQGVGVFGPGTRLTVL.